What follows are 21 T cell receptor beta chains derived from one specimen sequenced in a study of T cells in localized non-small cell lung cancer (dated by TCRdb to the early 2020s). Libraries were prepared through the immunoSEQ multiplex PCR assay. The clones in this table, taken by TCRdb from immuneACCESS, are in-frame only. Not every clone is retained; where verified, under half of the shortfall comes from an unresolved V gene, and the cause of the rest is unknown. In all, the sample holds approximately 150,000 clones, and 80% to 90% of those were seen once. The ten most abundant clones make up over 1.5% of the sample. The material was peripheral blood, obtained before any cancer treatment. Receptors were obtained from a female donor of 60 years or more with stage I lung adenocarcinoma.

The V and J genes are TRBV7-3 and TRBJ2-5, with D unresolved. The CDR3 has 13 amino acids. The germline V gene has CDR1 SGHTA and CDR2 FQGTGA. Trimming stripped 5 bases from V and 5 bases from J, with 12 bases between. The CDR3 reads CASSPQPAETQYF. The CDR3 DNA reads TGTGCCAGCAGCCCACAGCCGGCGGAGACCCAGTACTTC.

In this sample, this clone turned up a few times. The chain links TRBV7-8 to TRBJ1-1; D unresolved. Germline V lookup: CDR1 SGHVS, CDR2 FQNEAQ. The germline V and J ends were trimmed by 7 bases and 0 bases, with 9 bases remaining between them. CDR3 length: 13 amino acids. CDR3 in DNA: TGTGCCAGCAATGGAGGGATGAACACTGAAGCTTTCTTT. Its protein is CASNGGMNTEAFF.

The genes are TRBV5-1 and TRBJ1-1; TRBD1 might be the D (6 bases). The CDR3 extends over 14 amino acids. V lost 1 base to trimming and J lost 4 bases, with 11 bases between them. Looked up from germline, CDR1 is SGHRS and CDR2 is YFSETQ. The CDR3 protein is CASSLMDSVTEAFF. The CDR3 DNA is TGCGCCAGCAGCTTGATGGACAGCGTCACTGAAGCTTTCTTT.

The chain couples TRBV11-2 to TRBJ2-3; D uncertain. Germline V CDR1 and CDR2: SGHAT, FQNNGV. CDR3 length: 13 residues. V lost 5 bases and J 2 bases, leaving 8 bases between the germline ends. CDR3 sequence reads: CASSPDLTDTQYF. CDR3 in DNA: TGTGCCAGCAGCCCGGACCTCACAGATACGCAGTATTTT.

The chain combines TRBV30 with TRBJ1-2, with 9 bases fitting TRBD1. CDR1 is GTSNPN and CDR2 is SVGIG in the germline V gene (reference sequence). The CDR3 sequence is 13 residues long. V lost 5 bases and J lost 5; bases outside the gene matches: 6. CDR3 bases: TGTGCCTGGGGGACAGGGCCTTTTTATGGCTACACCTTC. This translates into CAWGTGPFYGYTF.

The chain links TRBV6-5 to TRBJ2-3, with TRBD1 identical over 9 bases. There are 15 residues in the CDR3. CDR1 is MNHEY, CDR2 SVGAGI, per germline. The V segment lost 2 bases and the J segment 5 bases; nucleotides outside the gene matches: 5. CDR3: CASSYLGQGLDTQYF. In DNA form, the CDR3 reads TGTGCCAGCAGTTACCTCGGACAGGGGTTAGATACGCAGTATTTT.

The chain recombines TRBV19 with TRBJ1-1; the D gene is possibly TRBD1 (6 bases). The CDR3 length is 14 residues. V was pared by 6 bases and J by 2 bases, with 13 bases between. Germline CDR1 reads LNHDA; CDR2 reads SQIVND (reference sequence). The CDR3, as DNA: TGTGCCAGTAGCCTCCGGGGACATAACACTGAAGCTTTCTTT. It translates to CASSLRGHNTEAFF.

J is TRBJ2-3 and V is TRBV27; the match to TRBD1 covers 7 bases. V lost 0 bases, J lost 4 bases, and 4 bases stayed unmatched. The CDR3 consists of 15 residues. Germline V gene sequence: CDR1 MNHEY, CDR2 SMNVEV (reference sequence). This CDR3 reads CASSLSWQGADTQYF. CDR3 DNA sequence: TGTGCCAGCAGTTTATCTTGGCAGGGGGCAGATACGCAGTATTTT.

The gene calls are TRBV5-4 and TRBJ2-5; 8 bases map to TRBD2. J was trimmed by 5 bases and V by 1 base; bases with no gene match: 4. This CDR3 contains 14 residues. Germline assignment: CDR1 SGHNT and CDR2 YYREEE (reference sequence). Written as DNA, the CDR3 is TGTGCCAGCAGCTTGACGGGAGGGGAGGAGACCCAGTACTTC. The encoded protein is CASSLTGGEETQYF.

The gene calls are TRBV6-1 and TRBJ2-1, with 9 positions matching TRBD1. There are 16 residues in the CDR3. CDR1 is MNHNS and CDR2 is SASEGT in the germline V gene. J gave up 9 bases and V 4 bases, and 13 bases lay outside the gene matches. CDR3 in amino acids: CASSAYLGTGPSEQFF. The CDR3 DNA follows: TGTGCCAGCAGTGCCTATTTGGGGACAGGGCCAAGTGAGCAGTTCTTC.

This clone was found once. V gene TRBV18 combines with J gene TRBJ1-5, with 9 positions matching TRBD1. V lost 3 bases to trimming and J lost 2 bases; unmatched junction nucleotides: 2. CDR3 length: 15 residues. Germline CDR1 and CDR2: KGHSH and LQKENI. The CDR3 here is CASSPRDRGNQPQHF. CDR3 in DNA: TGTGCCAGCTCACCCCGGGACAGGGGCAATCAGCCCCAGCATTTT.

J is TRBJ2-2 and V is TRBV29-1, with TRBD1 as a possible D gene (6 bases). The CDR3 runs 12 residues. The V gene's germline CDR1 is SQVTM and CDR2 ANQGSEA. The ends were cut back, 6 bases at V and 6 bases at J, with 11 bases in the middle. The CDR3 DNA reads as TGCAGCGTAGGGGGATCGGCCGGGGAGCTGTTTTTT. Amino acids: CSVGGSAGELFF.

The chain joins TRBV5-1 to TRBJ2-1, with 8 bases matching TRBD1. Unmatched junction bases numbered 16, after V lost 0 bases and J lost 8 bases. The CDR3 totals 18 residues. CDR1 and CDR2 (germline): SGHRS, YFSETQ. The CDR3 loop is CASSLVSNARGLGDEQFF. CDR3 in DNA: TGCGCCAGCAGCTTGGTCAGCAATGCCAGGGGGCTGGGTGATGAGCAGTTCTTC. The full variable domain, with the rest looked up from reference TRBV5-1 and TRBJ2-1, is KAGVTQTPRYLIKTRGQQVTLSCSPISGHRSVSWYQQTPGQGLQFLFEYFSETQRNKGNFPGRFSGRQFSNSRSEMNVSTLELGDSALYLCASSLVSNARGLGDEQFFGPGTRLTVL.

This rearrangement joins TRBV5-1 to TRBJ2-1, with 15 bases fitting TRBD2. The CDR3 length is 20 residues. In germline, CDR1 is SGHRS, CDR2 YFSETQ. The V segment lost 4 bases and the J segment 6 bases; nucleotides outside the gene matches: 17. CDR3 nucleotide sequence: TGCGCCAGCAGCCCCCCCGGACTAGCGGGAGGGAGGCCCGCTGGCAATGAGCAGTTCTTC. Protein sequence: CASSPPGLAGGRPAGNEQFF.

The gene calls are TRBV6-5 and TRBJ2-3; either TRBD1 or TRBD2 may fit D (5 bases each). CDR3 length: 13 residues. V was trimmed by 2 bases and J by 9 bases, leaving 12 bases between them. Germline loops: CDR1 MNHEY, CDR2 SVGAGI. For the CDR3, the DNA is TGTGCCAGCAGTTACGCCGTGGGGGACACGCAGTATTTT. Translated, it gives CASSYAVGDTQYF.

The V call is TRBV9, the J call TRBJ1-2, with unresolved D. The CDR3 consists of 12 residues. The V and J ends lost 4 bases and 8 bases respectively, with 12 bases between them. The germline gives CDR1 SGDLS, CDR2 YYNGEE. CDR3: CASSSYWAGYTF. For the CDR3, the DNA is TGTGCCAGCAGCTCCTATTGGGCCGGCTACACCTTC.

The chain employs TRBV7-8 and TRBJ2-1; 11 bases fit TRBD2. The germline gives CDR1 SGHVS, CDR2 FQNEAQ. This CDR3 is 16 amino acids long. V lost 5 bases to trimming and J lost 4 bases; unmatched junction nucleotides: 7. The chain's CDR3 is CASSLILAGAYNEQFF. The DNA of the CDR3 is TGTGCCAGCAGCCTGATACTAGCGGGGGCGTACAATGAGCAGTTCTTC.

A word on this clone: The sample contains more than one DNA sequence encoding this CDR3. The rearrangement joins TRBV7-2 to TRBJ2-1; no definite D call. Germline CDR1 is SGHTA and CDR2 is FQGNSA. The V gene lost 1 base and the J gene lost 0 bases, with 7 bases spanning the gap. This CDR3 region has 15 residues. The CDR3 region is CASSLETASYNEQFF. DNA for the CDR3: TGTGCCAGCAGCTTAGAGACTGCCTCCTACAATGAGCAGTTCTTC.

The CDR3 is CSSLLWQGKTNGYTF. The CDR3 DNA follows: TGCAGCTCGTTGTTGTGGCAGGGGAAAACGAATGGCTACACCTTC. The V call is TRBV29-1, the J call TRBJ1-2, with D maybe TRBD1 (6 bases). The V gene's germline CDR1 is SQVTM and CDR2 ANQGSEA. Trimming pared 8 bases from V and 6 bases from J, leaving 25 bases between. CDR3 size: 15 residues.

V is TRBV6-1 and J is TRBJ2-7; D possibly corresponds to TRBD1 (6 bases). V was cut by 6 bases and J by 2 bases, with 14 bases left in between. The CDR3 is 14 residues long. Germline-derived CDR1 and CDR2 are MNHNS and SASEGT. The CDR3 reads CASSAGTTPYEQYF. In DNA, the CDR3 is TGTGCCAGCAGCGCCGGGACAACCCCCTACGAGCAGTACTTC.

The chain has TRBV28 and TRBJ1-4, with 9 bases fitting TRBD1. With 5 bases clipped from V and 7 bases from J, the junction kept 2 bases outside the gene matches. This CDR3 is 13 amino acids long. The germline V gene has CDR1 MDHEN and CDR2 SYDVKM. CDR3 sequence (DNA): TGTGCCAGCAGTACAGGGGGCTTTGAAAAACTGTTTTTT. Translating gives CASSTGGFEKLFF.